This T cell receptor (beta chain) was observed in a study of CD8 T cells in Susac syndrome. Sequencing targeted TCR beta in T cells from blood (CD8+ and CD4+). cDNA came from approximately 0.5 to 1 ug RNA primed by random hexamers. One entry per CDR3 protein results from TCRdb running MiXCR on the immunoSEQ multiplex PCR reads. Of about 440,000 distinct CDR3 sequences in the sample, around 85% are singletons; the top ten hold about 0.12%. This clonotype was obtained from a human donor with multiple sclerosis. Sequencing used CD8+ T cells from PBMCs.

The CDR3 DNA reads TGCAGCGTTGATCCCAGGGGGGCTAACTATGGCTACACCTTC. Amino acid sequence: CSVDPRGANYGYTF. The genes are TRBV29-1 and TRBJ1-2; 7 nucleotides agree with TRBD1. V lost 3 bases to trimming and J lost 0 bases; unmatched junction nucleotides: 4. The germline CDR1 and CDR2 sequences are SQVTM and ANQGSEA. There are 14 residues in the CDR3. The full variable domain, its missing parts supplied by reference TRBV29-1 and TRBJ1-2, is SAVISQKPSRDICQRGTSLTIQCQVDSQVTMMFWYRQQPGQSLTLIATANQGSEATYESGFVIDKFPISRPNLTFSTLTVSNMSPEDSSIYLCSVDPRGANYGYTFGSGTRLTVV.